Each of the 4 T cell receptor beta chains below was sequenced from the same sample in a study of T cell repertoires in cytomegalovirus infection. Their antigen targets remain unknown. TCRdb processed the reads anew with MiXCR; each CDR3 protein has one entry. The sample lists about 60,000 distinct CDR3 sequences, around 20% occurring once. The sample was CD8+ T cells from cultured PBMCs, taken from culture after CMV antigen stimulation. These receptor sequences come from a human donor in good health (CMV status not recorded). Some clones in this sample may be carry-over from other donors' samples.

The chain carries TRBV7-2 and TRBJ2-2; perhaps TRBD1 as D (5 bases). V gave up 6 bases and J gave up 7 bases, with 12 bases separating them. The CDR3 length is 13 residues. The germline V gene has CDR1 SGHTA and CDR2 FQGNSA. CDR3 residues: CASRVGQGGELFF. DNA for the CDR3: TGTGCCAGCAGAGTGGGGCAGGGCGGGGAGCTGTTTTTT.

This chain connects TRBV12-3 or TRBV12-4 to TRBJ2-1, with 10 bases lining up with TRBD2. V shed 6 bases, J shed 9 bases, and the junction held 8 bases outside the gene matches. The length of the CDR3 is 14 residues. The CDR3 region has the DNA TGTGCCAGCAGGCCAGCGGGGGGGCCATCTGAGCAGTTCTTC. It is translated as CASRPAGGPSEQFF.

This clonotype has a handful of counts. V and J are TRBV7-9 and TRBJ2-1; 11 bases map to TRBD1. V was pared by 5 bases and J by 9 bases, with 9 bases of the junction left unmatched. Germline V gene lookup returns CDR1 SEHNR and CDR2 FQNEAQ (reference sequence). The CDR3 has 15 residues. The CDR3 spells CASSVRDRGFGEQFF. DNA of the CDR3: TGTGCCAGCAGCGTCCGGGACAGGGGGTTTGGTGAGCAGTTCTTC.

This clonotype is a singleton in its sample. The DNA of the CDR3 is TGTGCCAGCAGTCGCATCCGGGACAGAAATGGCTACACCTTC. Translated, it gives CASSRIRDRNGYTF. This chain links TRBV27 with TRBJ1-2; 7 bases are shared with TRBD1. The germline gives CDR1 MNHEY, CDR2 SMNVEV (reference sequence). The V and J ends lost 5 bases and 6 bases, in that order; junction bases with no gene match: 9. This CDR3 has 14 residues.